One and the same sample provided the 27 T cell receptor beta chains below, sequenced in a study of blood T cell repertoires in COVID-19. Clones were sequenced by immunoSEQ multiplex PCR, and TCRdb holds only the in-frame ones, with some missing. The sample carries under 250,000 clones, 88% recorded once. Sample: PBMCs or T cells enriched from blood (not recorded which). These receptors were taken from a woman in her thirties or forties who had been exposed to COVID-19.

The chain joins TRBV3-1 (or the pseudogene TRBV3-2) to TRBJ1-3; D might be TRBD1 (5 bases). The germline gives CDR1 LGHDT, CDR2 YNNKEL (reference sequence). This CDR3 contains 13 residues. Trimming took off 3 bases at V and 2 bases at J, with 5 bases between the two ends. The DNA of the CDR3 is TGTGCCAGCAGCCAGACAGCTGGAAACACCATATATTTT. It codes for CASSQTAGNTIYF.

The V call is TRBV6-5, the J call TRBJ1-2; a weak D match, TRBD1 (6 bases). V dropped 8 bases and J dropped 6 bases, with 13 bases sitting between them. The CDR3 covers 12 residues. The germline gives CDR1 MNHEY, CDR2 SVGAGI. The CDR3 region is CASQKQGHGYTF. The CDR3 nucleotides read TGTGCCAGCCAAAAACAGGGACATGGCTACACCTTC.

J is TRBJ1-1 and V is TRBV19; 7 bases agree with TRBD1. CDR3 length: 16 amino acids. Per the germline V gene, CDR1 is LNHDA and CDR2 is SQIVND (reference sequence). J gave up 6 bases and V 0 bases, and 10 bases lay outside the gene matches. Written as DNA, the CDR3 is TGTGCCAGTAGTATAGATCGGAGCGGAGGGACAGCTGAAGCTTTCTTT. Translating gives CASSIDRSGGTAEAFF.

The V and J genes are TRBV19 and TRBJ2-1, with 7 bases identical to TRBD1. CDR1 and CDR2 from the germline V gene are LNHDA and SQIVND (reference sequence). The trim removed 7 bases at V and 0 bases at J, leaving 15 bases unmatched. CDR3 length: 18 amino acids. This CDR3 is CASTTKWGQSSSYNEQFF. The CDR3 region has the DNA TGTGCCAGTACCACCAAATGGGGACAGTCGAGCTCCTACAATGAGCAGTTCTTC.

CDR3 in amino acids: CASRRSNYGYTF. The CDR3 nucleotides read TGCGCCAGCAGAAGGAGTAACTATGGCTACACCTTC. The V gene is TRBV5-1, the J gene TRBJ1-2; D not resolved. Per germline, CDR1 SGHRS and CDR2 YFSETQ. V lost 5 bases and J lost 1, with 6 bases in between. The CDR3 sequence is 12 residues long.

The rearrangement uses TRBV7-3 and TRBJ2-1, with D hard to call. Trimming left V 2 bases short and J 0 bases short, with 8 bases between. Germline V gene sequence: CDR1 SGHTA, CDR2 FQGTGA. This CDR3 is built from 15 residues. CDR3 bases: TGTGCCAGCAGCTTAGCCCAGATCTCCTACAATGAGCAGTTCTTC. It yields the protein CASSLAQISYNEQFF.

The CDR3 nucleotides read TGTGCCACCAGCAGAGCCCGGGACAGACGCATGGTTGAGCAGTTCTTC. This translates into CATSRARDRRMVEQFF. V and J are TRBV15 and TRBJ2-1, with 7 bases aligning to TRBD1. The CDR3 covers 16 residues. The V segment lost 1 base and the J segment 9 bases; nucleotides outside the gene matches: 12. The germline CDR1 and CDR2 sequences are LNHNV and YYDKDF (reference sequence).

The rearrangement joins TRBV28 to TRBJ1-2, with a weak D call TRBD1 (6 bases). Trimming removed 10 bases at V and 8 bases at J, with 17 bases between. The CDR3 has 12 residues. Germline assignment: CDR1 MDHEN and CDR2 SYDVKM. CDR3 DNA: TGTGCCACCAAAGGTGGGGGGGGCGGCTACACCTTC. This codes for CATKGGGGGYTF.

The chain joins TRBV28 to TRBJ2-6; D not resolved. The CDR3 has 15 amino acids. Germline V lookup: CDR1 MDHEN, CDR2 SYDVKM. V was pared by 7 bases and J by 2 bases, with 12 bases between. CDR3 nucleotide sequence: TGTGCCAGCACCCGGAGTAGTGCTGGGGCCAACGTCCTGACTTTC. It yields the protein CASTRSSAGANVLTF.

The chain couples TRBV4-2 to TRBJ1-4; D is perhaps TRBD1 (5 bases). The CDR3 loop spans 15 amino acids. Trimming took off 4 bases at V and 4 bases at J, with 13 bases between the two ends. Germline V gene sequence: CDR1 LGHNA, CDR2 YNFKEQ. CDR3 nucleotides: TGTGCCAGCAGCCGGATACAGGAAGGTAATGAAAAACTGTTTTTT. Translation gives CASSRIQEGNEKLFF.

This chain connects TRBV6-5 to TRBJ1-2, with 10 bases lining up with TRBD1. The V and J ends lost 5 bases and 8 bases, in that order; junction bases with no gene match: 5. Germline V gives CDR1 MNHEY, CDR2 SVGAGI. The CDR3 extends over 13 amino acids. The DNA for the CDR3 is TGTGCCAGCAGTACAGACAGGGGGCGAGGCTACACCTTC. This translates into CASSTDRGRGYTF.

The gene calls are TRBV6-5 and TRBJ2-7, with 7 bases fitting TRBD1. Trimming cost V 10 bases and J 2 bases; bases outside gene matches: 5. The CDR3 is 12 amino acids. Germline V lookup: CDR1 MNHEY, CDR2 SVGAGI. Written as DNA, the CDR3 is TGTGCCACGGGACAGATGGCCTACGAGCAGTACTTC. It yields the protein CATGQMAYEQYF.

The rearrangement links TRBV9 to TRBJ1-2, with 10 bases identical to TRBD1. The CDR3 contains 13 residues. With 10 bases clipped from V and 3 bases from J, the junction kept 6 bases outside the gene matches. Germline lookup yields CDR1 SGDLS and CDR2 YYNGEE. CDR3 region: CASRGTGDYGYTF. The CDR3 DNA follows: TGTGCCTCCAGGGGGACAGGGGACTATGGCTACACCTTC. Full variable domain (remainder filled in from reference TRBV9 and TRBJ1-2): DSGVTQTPKHLITATGQRVTLRCSPRSGDLSVYWYQQSLDQGLQFLIQYYNGEERAKGNILERFSAQQFPDLHSELNLSSLELGDSALYFCASRGTGDYGYTFGSGTRLTVV.

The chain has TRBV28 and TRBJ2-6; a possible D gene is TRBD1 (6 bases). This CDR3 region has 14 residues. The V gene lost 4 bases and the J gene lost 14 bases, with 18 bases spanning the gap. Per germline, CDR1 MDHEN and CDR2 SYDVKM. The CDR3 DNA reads TGTGCCAGCAGTTCCCTACGACAGGCTCTTATCCTGACTTTC. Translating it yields CASSSLRQALILTF. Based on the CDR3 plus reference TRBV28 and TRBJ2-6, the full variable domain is DVKVTQSSRYLVKRTGEKVFLECVQDMDHENMFWYRQDPGLGLRLIYFSYDVKMKEKGDIPEGYSVSREKKERFSLILESASTNQTSMYLCASSSLRQALILTFGAGSRLTVL.

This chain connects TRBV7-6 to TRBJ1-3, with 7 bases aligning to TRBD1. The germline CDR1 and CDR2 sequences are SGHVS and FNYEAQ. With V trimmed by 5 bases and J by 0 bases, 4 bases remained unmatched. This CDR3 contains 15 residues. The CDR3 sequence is CASSPRDSSGNTIYF. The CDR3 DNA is TGTGCCAGCAGCCCGAGGGACAGCTCTGGAAACACCATATATTTT.

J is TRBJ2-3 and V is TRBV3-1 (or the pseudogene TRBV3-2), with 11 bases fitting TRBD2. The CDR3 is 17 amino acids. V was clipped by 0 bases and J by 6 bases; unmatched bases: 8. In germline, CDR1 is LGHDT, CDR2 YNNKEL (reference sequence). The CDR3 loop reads CASSQEVTSGRADTQYF. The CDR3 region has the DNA TGTGCCAGCAGCCAAGAGGTAACTAGCGGGAGAGCCGATACGCAGTATTTT.

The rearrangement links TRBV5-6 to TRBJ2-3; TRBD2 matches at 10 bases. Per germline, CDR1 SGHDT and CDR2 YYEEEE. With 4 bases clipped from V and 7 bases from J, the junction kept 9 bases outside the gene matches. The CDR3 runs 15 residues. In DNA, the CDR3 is TGTGCCAGCAGCCCTCCTAGCGGGGGTGCCCATACGCAGTATTTT. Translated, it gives CASSPPSGGAHTQYF.

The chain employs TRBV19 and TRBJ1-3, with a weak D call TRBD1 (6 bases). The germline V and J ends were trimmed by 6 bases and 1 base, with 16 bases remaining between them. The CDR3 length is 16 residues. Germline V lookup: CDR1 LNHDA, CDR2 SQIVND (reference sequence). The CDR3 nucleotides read TGTGCCAGTAGCTCTCTCAGGGGTTCTTCTGGAAACACCATATATTTT. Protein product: CASSSLRGSSGNTIYF.

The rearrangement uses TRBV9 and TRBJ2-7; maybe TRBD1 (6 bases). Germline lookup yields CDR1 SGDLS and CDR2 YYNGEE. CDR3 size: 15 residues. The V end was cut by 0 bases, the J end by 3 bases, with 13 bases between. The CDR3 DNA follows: TGTGCCAGCAGCGTAGCTGAAGACAGGATCTACGAGCAGTACTTC. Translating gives CASSVAEDRIYEQYF.

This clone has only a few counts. CDR3 residues: CSGAFRNTEAFF. The CDR3 DNA sequence: TGCAGCGGCGCTTTTAGGAACACTGAAGCTTTCTTT. The chain is built from TRBV29-1 and TRBJ1-1; D remains ambiguous. This CDR3 spans 12 amino acids. The V end was cut by 7 bases, the J end by 1 base, with 10 bases between. Germline V gives CDR1 SQVTM, CDR2 ANQGSEA.

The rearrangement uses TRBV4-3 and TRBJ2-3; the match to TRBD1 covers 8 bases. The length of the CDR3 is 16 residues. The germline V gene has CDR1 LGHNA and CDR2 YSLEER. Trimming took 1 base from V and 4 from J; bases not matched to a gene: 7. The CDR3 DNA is TGCGCCAGCAGCCAAGTAACAGGGGGTGGCCCAGATACGCAGTATTTT. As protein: CASSQVTGGGPDTQYF.

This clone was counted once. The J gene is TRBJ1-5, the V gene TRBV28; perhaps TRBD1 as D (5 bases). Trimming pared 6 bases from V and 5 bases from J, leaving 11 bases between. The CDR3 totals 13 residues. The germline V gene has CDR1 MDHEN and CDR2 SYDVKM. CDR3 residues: CASSTGRYQPQHF. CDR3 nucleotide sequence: TGTGCCAGCAGCACAGGAAGGTATCAGCCCCAGCATTTT. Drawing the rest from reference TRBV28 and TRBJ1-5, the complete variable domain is DVKVTQSSRYLVKRTGEKVFLECVQDMDHENMFWYRQDPGLGLRLIYFSYDVKMKEKGDIPEGYSVSREKKERFSLILESASTNQTSMYLCASSTGRYQPQHFGDGTRLSIL.

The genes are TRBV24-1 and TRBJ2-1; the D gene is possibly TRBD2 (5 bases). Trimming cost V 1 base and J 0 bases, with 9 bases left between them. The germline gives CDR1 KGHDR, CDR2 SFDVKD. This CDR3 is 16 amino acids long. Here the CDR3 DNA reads TGTGCCACCAGTGATTTAGCTGGGAGCTCCTACAATGAGCAGTTCTTC. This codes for CATSDLAGSSYNEQFF.

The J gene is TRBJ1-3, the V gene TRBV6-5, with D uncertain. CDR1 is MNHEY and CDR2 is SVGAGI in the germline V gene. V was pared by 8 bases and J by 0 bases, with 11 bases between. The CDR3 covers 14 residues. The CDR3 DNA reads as TGTGCCAGCTTCGCGGCTAGCTCTGGAAACACCATATATTTT. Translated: CASFAASSGNTIYF.

In DNA form, the CDR3 reads TGTGCCACCAGCAGACCCCGGGCGCGGGAAATTATTACCGGGGAGCTGTTTTTT. Protein sequence: CATSRPRAREIITGELFF. The rearrangement joins TRBV15 to TRBJ2-2; maybe TRBD2 (6 bases). CDR3 length: 18 amino acids. Germline CDR1 is LNHNV and CDR2 is YYDKDF (reference sequence). V was cut by 2 bases and J by 5 bases, with 21 bases left in between.

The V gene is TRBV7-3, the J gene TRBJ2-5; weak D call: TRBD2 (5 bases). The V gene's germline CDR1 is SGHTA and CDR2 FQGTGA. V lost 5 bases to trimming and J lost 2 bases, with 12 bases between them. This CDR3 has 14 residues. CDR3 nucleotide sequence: TGTGCCAGCAGCACACTAGAGAATCAAGAGACCCAGTACTTC. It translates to CASSTLENQETQYF.

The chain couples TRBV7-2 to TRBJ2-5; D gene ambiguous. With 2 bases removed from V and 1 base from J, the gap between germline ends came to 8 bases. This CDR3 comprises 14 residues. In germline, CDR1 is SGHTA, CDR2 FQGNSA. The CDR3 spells CASSLWSSQETQYF. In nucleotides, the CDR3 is TGTGCCAGCAGCTTATGGTCTAGCCAAGAGACCCAGTACTTC. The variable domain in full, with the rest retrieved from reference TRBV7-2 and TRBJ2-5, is GAGVSQSPSNKVTEKGKDVELRCDPISGHTALYWYRQSLGQGLEFLIYFQGNSAPDKSGLPSDRFSAERTGGSVSTLTIQRTQQEDSAVYLCASSLWSSQETQYFGPGTRLLVL.